The rows below give T cell receptor beta chains drawn from one sample of a study of PD-1 blockade in classical Hodgkin lymphoma. Method: immunoSEQ multiplex PCR; TCRdb's copy keeps in-frame clones and lacks some. Of around 60,000 clones listed, more than 80% are singletons. The source material was peripheral blood mononuclear cells (PBMCs), sampled before the fourth cycle of nivolumab. The receptors shown here come from a human donor with classical Hodgkin lymphoma. Both conserved end residues are part of each CDR3. The D gene is left open where the match is weak. Clone size is stated in some rows and not others, as once, few, many or a class when expanded.

clone_size: NA; d_call: NA; v_call: TRBV11-2; j_call: TRBJ2-7; cdr3_aa: CASSYSGVPSSYEQYF; cdr3_nt: TGTGCCAGCAGCTACTCAGGGGTTCCAAGCTCCTACGAGCAGTACTTC
clone_size: NA; d_call: NA; v_call: TRBV27; j_call: TRBJ2-7; cdr3_aa: CASSLYPPRDTYEQYF; cdr3_nt: TGTGCCAGCAGTTTATATCCCCCGCGGGATACCTACGAGCAGTACTTC
clone_size: NA; d_call: TRBD1; v_call: TRBV15; j_call: TRBJ1-3; cdr3_aa: CATTGQGSGNTIYF; cdr3_nt: TGTGCCACTACGGGACAGGGTTCTGGAAACACCATATATTTT
clone_size: NA; d_call: NA; v_call: TRBV19; j_call: TRBJ1-4; cdr3_aa: CASTRDRRETTNEKLFF; cdr3_nt: TGTGCCAGCACTAGAGACAGGAGGGAGACAACTAATGAAAAACTGTTTTTT
clone_size: NA; d_call: NA; v_call: TRBV28; j_call: TRBJ2-3; cdr3_aa: CASIRGLQSTDTQYF; cdr3_nt: TGTGCCAGCATCCGTGGCCTTCAGAGCACAGATACGCAGTATTTT
clone_size: NA; d_call: TRBD1; v_call: TRBV5-1; j_call: TRBJ2-7; cdr3_aa: CASSWGTGASYEQYF; cdr3_nt: TGCGCCAGCAGCTGGGGGACAGGGGCTTCCTACGAGCAGTACTTC
clone_size: NA; d_call: TRBD2; v_call: TRBV27; j_call: TRBJ2-3; cdr3_aa: CASSLLASGRDTQYF; cdr3_nt: TGTGCCAGCAGTTTATTAGCTAGCGGGAGAGATACGCAGTATTTT
clone_size: once; d_call: NA; v_call: TRBV11-2; j_call: TRBJ2-7; cdr3_aa: CASSPTLWTVSYEQYF; cdr3_nt: TGTGCCAGCAGCCCAACCCTTTGGACAGTCTCCTACGAGCAGTACTTC
clone_size: NA; d_call: NA; v_call: TRBV7-9; j_call: TRBJ2-1; cdr3_aa: CASSVESGFYGNEQFF; cdr3_nt: TGTGCCAGCAGTGTAGAGTCAGGGTTCTATGGCAATGAGCAGTTCTTC
clone_size: NA; d_call: NA; v_call: TRBV28; j_call: TRBJ2-6; cdr3_aa: CASGGTASGANVLTF; cdr3_nt: TGTGCCAGCGGCGGGACGGCCTCTGGGGCCAACGTCCTGACTTTC
clone_size: NA; d_call: TRBD1; v_call: TRBV15; j_call: TRBJ2-3; cdr3_aa: CATSSWDRGSTDTQYF; cdr3_nt: TGTGCCACCAGTAGTTGGGACAGGGGGTCCACAGATACGCAGTATTTT
clone_size: NA; d_call: TRBD1; v_call: TRBV4-2; j_call: TRBJ2-3; cdr3_aa: CASSQARTGRDTQYF; cdr3_nt: TGTGCCAGCAGCCAAGCCAGGACAGGGCGGGATACGCAGTATTTT
clone_size: NA; d_call: TRBD1; v_call: TRBV5-4; j_call: TRBJ1-4; cdr3_aa: CASSLGDRPTNEKLFF; cdr3_nt: TGTGCCAGCAGCTTAGGGGACAGACCAACTAATGAAAAACTGTTTTTT
clone_size: NA; d_call: NA; v_call: TRBV6-1; j_call: TRBJ1-5; cdr3_aa: CASSPQGYSNQPQHF; cdr3_nt: TGTGCCAGCAGTCCCCAGGGATATAGCAATCAGCCCCAGCATTTT
clone_size: NA; d_call: NA; v_call: TRBV18; j_call: TRBJ2-6; cdr3_aa: CASSPQQESGANVLTF; cdr3_nt: TGTGCCAGCTCACCGCAACAGGAGTCTGGGGCCAACGTCCTGACTTTC
clone_size: NA; d_call: TRBD2; v_call: TRBV9; j_call: TRBJ2-3; cdr3_aa: CASSVVAGKADTQYF; cdr3_nt: TGTGCCAGCAGCGTAGTAGCGGGAAAGGCAGATACGCAGTATTTT
clone_size: NA; d_call: TRBD2; v_call: TRBV4-1; j_call: TRBJ2-1; cdr3_aa: CASSQVPPGTSGTYNEQFF; cdr3_nt: TGCGCCAGCAGCCAAGTCCCCCCCGGGACTAGCGGGACCTACAATGAGCAGTTCTTC
clone_size: once; d_call: NA; v_call: TRBV5-8; j_call: TRBJ1-5; cdr3_aa: CASSDLGVSGQPQHF; cdr3_nt: TGTGCCAGCAGCGATTTGGGGGTTTCAGGTCAGCCCCAGCATTTT
clone_size: NA; d_call: NA; v_call: TRBV30; j_call: TRBJ2-7; cdr3_aa: CAWSGAEKSYEQYF; cdr3_nt: TGTGCCTGGAGTGGGGCAGAGAAGTCCTACGAGCAGTACTTC
clone_size: NA; d_call: NA; v_call: TRBV30; j_call: TRBJ2-3; cdr3_aa: CAWRVSGGDTQYF; cdr3_nt: TGTGCCTGGAGGGTTAGCGGAGGGGATACGCAGTATTTT
clone_size: NA; d_call: NA; v_call: TRBV15; j_call: TRBJ2-5; cdr3_aa: CATSRDGTPQETQYF; cdr3_nt: TGTGCCACCAGCAGAGATGGGACACCCCAAGAGACCCAGTACTTC
clone_size: few; d_call: NA; v_call: TRBV18; j_call: TRBJ2-3; cdr3_aa: CASSYRSAIPDTQYF; cdr3_nt: TGTGCCAGCTCATACAGGAGCGCAATCCCAGATACGCAGTATTTT
clone_size: few; d_call: NA; v_call: TRBV15; j_call: TRBJ2-7; cdr3_aa: CATSRVTPPYEQYF; cdr3_nt: TGTGCCACCAGCAGGGTCACACCTCCCTACGAGCAGTACTTC
clone_size: NA; d_call: TRBD1; v_call: TRBV25-1; j_call: TRBJ2-2; cdr3_aa: CASNDRGPGELFF; cdr3_nt: TGTGCCAGCAACGACAGGGGGCCCGGGGAGCTGTTTTTT
clone_size: NA; d_call: TRBD2; v_call: TRBV10-1; j_call: TRBJ2-3; cdr3_aa: CASPLAGGPKTDTQYF; cdr3_nt: TGCGCCAGCCCACTAGCGGGGGGGCCGAAGACAGATACGCAGTATTTT